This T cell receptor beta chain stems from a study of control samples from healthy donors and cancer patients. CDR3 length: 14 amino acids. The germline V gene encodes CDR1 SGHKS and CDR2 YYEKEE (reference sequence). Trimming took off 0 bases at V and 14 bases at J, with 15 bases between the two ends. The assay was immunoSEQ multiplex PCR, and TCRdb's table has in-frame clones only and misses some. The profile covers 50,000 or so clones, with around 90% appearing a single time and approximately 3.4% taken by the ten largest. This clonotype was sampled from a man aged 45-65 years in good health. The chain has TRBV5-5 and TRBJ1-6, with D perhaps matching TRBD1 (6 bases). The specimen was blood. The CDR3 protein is CASSLEGGGVALHF. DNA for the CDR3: TGTGCCAGCAGCTTGGAAGGGGGAGGAGTGGCCCTCCACTTT.